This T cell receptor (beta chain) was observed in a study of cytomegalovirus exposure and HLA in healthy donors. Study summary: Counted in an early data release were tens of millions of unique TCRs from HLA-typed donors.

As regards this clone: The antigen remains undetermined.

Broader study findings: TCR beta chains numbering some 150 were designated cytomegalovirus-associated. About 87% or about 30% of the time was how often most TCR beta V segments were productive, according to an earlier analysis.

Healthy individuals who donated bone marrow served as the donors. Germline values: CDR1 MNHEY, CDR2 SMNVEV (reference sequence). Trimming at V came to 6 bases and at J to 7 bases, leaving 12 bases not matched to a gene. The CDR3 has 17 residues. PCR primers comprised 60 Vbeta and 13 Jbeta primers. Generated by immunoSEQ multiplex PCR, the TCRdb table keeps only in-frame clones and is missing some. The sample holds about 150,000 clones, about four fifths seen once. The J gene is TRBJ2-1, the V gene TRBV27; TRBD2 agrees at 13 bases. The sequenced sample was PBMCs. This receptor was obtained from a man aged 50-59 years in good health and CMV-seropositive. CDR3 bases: TGTGCCAGCAGACGACCGGGACTAGCGGGATCAATGAATGAGCAGTTCTTC. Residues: CASRRPGLAGSMNEQFF.